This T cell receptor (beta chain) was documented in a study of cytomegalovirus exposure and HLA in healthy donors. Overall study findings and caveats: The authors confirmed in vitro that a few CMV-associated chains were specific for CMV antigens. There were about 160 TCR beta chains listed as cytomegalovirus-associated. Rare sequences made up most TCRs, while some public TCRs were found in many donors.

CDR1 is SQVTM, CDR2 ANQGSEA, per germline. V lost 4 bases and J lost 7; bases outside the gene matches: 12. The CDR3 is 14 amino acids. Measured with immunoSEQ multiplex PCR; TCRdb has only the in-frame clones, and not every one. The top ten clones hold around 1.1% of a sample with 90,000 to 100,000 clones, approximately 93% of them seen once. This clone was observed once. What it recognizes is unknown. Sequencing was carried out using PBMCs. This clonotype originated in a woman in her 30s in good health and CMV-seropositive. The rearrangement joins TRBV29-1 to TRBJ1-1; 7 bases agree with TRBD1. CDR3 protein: CSVALKLTGDEAFF. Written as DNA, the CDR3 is TGCAGCGTTGCTCTTAAACTAACAGGGGATGAAGCTTTCTTT.